This is a list of T cell receptor beta chains from one sample in a study of control samples from healthy donors and cancer patients. The protocol was immunoSEQ multiplex PCR, while the TCRdb copy is restricted to in-frame clones and leaves out a portion. The repertoire has 170,000 or so clones, almost 90% of them found once; the top ten carry 1.4%. The sequencing sample was made of blood. These receptor sequences come from a woman in her fifties or sixties in good health. CDR3s include the opening cysteine and the closing phenylalanine or tryptophan. A D gene is named only where the DNA matches it firmly. Clone sizes are given selectively: once, few, many, or a class where the clone is expanded.

D gene	V gene	J gene	clone size	CDR3 protein	CDR3 DNA
NA	TRBV15	TRBJ1-3	NA	CATSRDVGWGPDSGNTIYF	TGTGCCACCAGCAGAGATGTGGGGTGGGGGCCCGACTCTGGAAACACCATATATTTT
NA	TRBV19	TRBJ1-3	once	CASRADEGFGNTIYF	TGTGCCAGCCGTGCTGACGAGGGTTTCGGAAACACCATATATTTT
NA	TRBV7-2	TRBJ1-1	NA	CASSPGSLNTEAFF	TGTGCCAGCAGCCCAGGGAGTTTGAACACTGAAGCTTTCTTT
NA	TRBV5-4	TRBJ1-2	NA	CASSLPGGGQDYGYTF	TGTGCCAGCAGTCTGCCGGGGGGCGGGCAAGACTATGGCTACACCTTC
NA	TRBV28	TRBJ1-2	few	CASTRRGGNYGYTF	TGTGCCAGCACCCGCCGGGGGGGTAACTATGGCTACACCTTC
NA	TRBV18	TRBJ2-7	NA	CASSSRPASAVSEQYF	TGTGCCAGCTCCAGCCGCCCCGCTAGCGCTGTTTCCGAGCAGTACTTC
TRBD1	TRBV3-1/TRBV3-2	TRBJ1-2	once	CASSHLASDRAYGYTF	TGTGCCAGCAGCCACCTCGCCTCCGACAGGGCCTATGGCTACACCTTC
NA	TRBV29-1	TRBJ1-2	NA	CSVEGNAFGYTF	TGCAGCGTTGAGGGCAATGCCTTTGGCTACACCTTC
NA	TRBV6-5	TRBJ2-7	NA	CASEGITYEQYF	TGTGCCAGCGAGGGAATTACCTACGAGCAGTACTTC
TRBD2	TRBV5-1	TRBJ2-2	NA	CASSLKAGGGPGELFF	TGCGCCAGCAGCTTGAAGGCGGGAGGCGGGCCCGGGGAGCTGTTTTTT
TRBD1	TRBV7-6	TRBJ1-2	NA	CASSLSYRGNYGYTF	TGTGCCAGCAGCTTATCGTACAGGGGGAACTATGGCTACACCTTC
TRBD2	TRBV27	TRBJ2-5	NA	CASSGAGGRETQYF	TGTGCCAGCTCGGGAGCGGGGGGGCGGGAGACCCAGTACTTC
NA	TRBV3-1/TRBV3-2	TRBJ1-2	NA	CASSQLIGGNSDGYTF	TGTGCCAGCAGCCAACTAATCGGCGGCAATTCTGATGGCTACACCTTC
TRBD2	TRBV28	TRBJ2-1	NA	CASRGRLHNEQFF	TGTGCCAGCCGCGGGAGACTCCACAATGAGCAGTTCTTC
TRBD1	TRBV23-1	TRBJ2-7	NA	CASRHRWTGASTSYEQYF	TGCGCCAGCAGGCACCGTTGGACAGGGGCCTCGACCTCCTACGAGCAGTACTTC
NA	TRBV27	TRBJ1-5	NA	CASSKGVSNQPQHF	TGTGCCAGCAGCAAGGGGGTTAGCAATCAGCCCCAGCATTTT
TRBD2	TRBV18	TRBJ2-3	NA	CASSPGGDTQYF	TGTGCCAGCTCACCGGGAGGGGATACGCAGTATTTT
NA	TRBV7-2	TRBJ1-3	NA	CASSLVSSGNTIYF	TGTGCCAGCAGCTTAGTAAGCTCTGGAAACACCATATATTTT
TRBD2	TRBV11-2	TRBJ2-1	NA	CASSWGASGNNEQFF	TGTGCCAGCAGCTGGGGGGCTAGCGGGAACAATGAGCAGTTCTTC
NA	TRBV30	TRBJ1-2	once	CAWSVMTRGGYTF	TGTGCCTGGAGTGTCATGACCCGGGGTGGCTACACCTTC
TRBD1	TRBV28	TRBJ1-1	NA	CASSSTGDAQLVRAFF	TGTGCCAGCAGTTCTACAGGGGATGCCCAGTTAGTAAGAGCTTTCTTT
TRBD1	TRBV3-1/TRBV3-2	TRBJ2-3	NA	CASSPGTDTSTDTQYF	TGTGCTAGCAGCCCTGGGACAGACACTAGCACAGATACGCAGTATTTT
NA	TRBV4-3	TRBJ2-6	NA	CASSPVISGANVLTF	TGCGCCAGCAGCCCCGTTATCTCTGGGGCCAACGTCCTGACTTTC
TRBD1	TRBV3-1/TRBV3-2	TRBJ1-2	NA	CASSQLDRANYGYTF	TGTGCCAGCAGCCAGTTAGACAGGGCGAACTATGGCTACACCTTC
NA	TRBV7-3	TRBJ2-3	NA	CASSGAGGTQYF	TGTGCCAGCAGCGGCGCAGGTGGTACGCAGTATTTT
NA	TRBV2	TRBJ1-5	NA	CASSDREGQPQHF	TGTGCCAGCAGTGACAGGGAGGGTCAGCCCCAGCATTTT
TRBD1	TRBV7-2	TRBJ1-2	NA	CASSPEGQGEGYTF	TGTGCCAGCAGCCCGGAGGGACAGGGGGAAGGCTACACCTTC
NA	TRBV9	TRBJ2-2	NA	CASSAGTRRTGELFF	TGTGCCAGCAGCGCGGGGACTCGGAGGACCGGGGAGCTGTTTTTT
NA	TRBV11-2	TRBJ1-6	NA	CASSTPGVGSPLHF	TGTGCCAGCAGCACCCCGGGGGTAGGTTCACCCCTCCACTTT
NA	TRBV6-2/TRBV6-3	TRBJ1-5	NA	CASSLGVAGPLYQPQHF	TGTGCCAGCAGCCTCGGGGTGGCCGGGCCGTTGTATCAGCCCCAGCATTTT
TRBD1	TRBV6-5	TRBJ1-1	NA	CASSRQGHAEAFF	TGTGCCAGCAGTCGACAGGGGCATGCTGAAGCTTTCTTT
NA	TRBV19	TRBJ2-3	NA	CASRTTDAAFTDTQYF	TGTGCCAGTAGAACTACTGACGCCGCCTTCACAGATACGCAGTATTTT
NA	TRBV7-2	TRBJ2-1	NA	CASRLNNEQFF	TGTGCCAGCAGACTAAACAATGAGCAGTTCTTC
NA	TRBV5-6	TRBJ2-7	NA	CASSLVFDCKVFLYEQYF	TGTGCCAGCAGCTTAGTCTTTGACTGTAAGGTATTTCTTTACGAGCAGTACTTC
NA	TRBV5-4	TRBJ2-7	NA	CASSFPDGTGPLEQYF	TGTGCCAGCAGCTTTCCGGACGGGACGGGTCCCCTCGAGCAGTACTTC
NA	TRBV5-1	TRBJ1-4	few	CASSLGAAGATNEKLFF	TGCGCCAGCAGCTTGGGGGCAGCTGGTGCAACTAATGAAAAACTGTTTTTT
NA	TRBV7-2	TRBJ2-3	NA	CASSLAANTDTQYF	TGTGCCAGCAGCTTAGCGGCTAACACAGATACGCAGTATTTT
NA	TRBV6-5	TRBJ1-4	NA	CASSYRGATNEKLFF	TGTGCCAGCAGTTACAGAGGGGCAACTAATGAAAAACTGTTTTTT
TRBD1	TRBV12-3/TRBV12-4	TRBJ1-4	NA	CASRTGDEKLFF	TGTGCCAGCAGGACAGGGGATGAAAAACTGTTTTTT
TRBD2	TRBV10-3	TRBJ2-3	NA	CAIRTSSGRAGTDTQYF	TGTGCCATCAGAACGTCGAGCGGGAGGGCCGGCACAGATACGCAGTATTTT
TRBD1	TRBV18	TRBJ2-7	NA	CASSPRTGEYEQYF	TGTGCCAGCTCACCTAGGACAGGGGAGTACGAGCAGTACTTC
NA	TRBV6-4	TRBJ1-2	NA	CASSDPGTHGYTF	TGTGCCAGCAGTGACCCCGGGACGCATGGCTACACCTTC
TRBD1	TRBV9	TRBJ1-2	NA	CASSAGTGVLDGYTF	TGTGCCAGCAGCGCAGGGACAGGGGTTCTGGATGGCTACACCTTC
TRBD1	TRBV5-4	TRBJ2-5	NA	CASSPGQGARGETQYF	TGTGCCAGCAGCCCGGGACAGGGGGCAAGGGGAGAGACCCAGTACTTC
NA	TRBV28	TRBJ2-4	NA	CASTSGQPSVVAKNIQYF	TGTGCCAGCACCTCTGGACAGCCCTCGGTAGTTGCCAAAAACATTCAGTACTTC
NA	TRBV15	TRBJ2-2	NA	CATSRLANTGELFF	TGTGCCACCAGCAGACTGGCGAACACCGGGGAGCTGTTTTTT
NA	TRBV9	TRBJ1-4	few	CASSVGRDAGHLFF	TGTGCCAGCAGCGTAGGGCGAGATGCCGGGCACCTGTTTTTT
NA	TRBV19	TRBJ1-1	few	CASSWGRIGNTEAFF	TGTGCCAGTAGTTGGGGTAGGATAGGGAACACTGAAGCTTTCTTT
NA	TRBV9	TRBJ2-3	NA	CASSVGPGGRTDTQYF	TGTGCCAGCAGCGTAGGACCCGGGGGCAGGACAGATACGCAGTATTTT
NA	TRBV28	TRBJ2-1	NA	CASRTTGSRNEQFF	TGTGCCAGCAGGACTACGGGATCCAGAAATGAGCAGTTCTTC